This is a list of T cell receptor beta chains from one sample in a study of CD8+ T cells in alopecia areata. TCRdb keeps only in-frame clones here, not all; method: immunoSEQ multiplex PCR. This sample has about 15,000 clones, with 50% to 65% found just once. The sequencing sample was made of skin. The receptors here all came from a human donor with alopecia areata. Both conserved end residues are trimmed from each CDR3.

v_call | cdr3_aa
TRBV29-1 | SVEWAGSDYGYT
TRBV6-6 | ASSYSRGEQF
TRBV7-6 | ASSFFSNEQY
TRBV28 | ASSLGDSGPQNIQY
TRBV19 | ASSPTLPHGYT
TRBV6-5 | ASPGRSYNEQF
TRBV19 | ASSTTEVSYGYT
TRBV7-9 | ASSFWRDPSYEQY
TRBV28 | ASTEGALQETQY
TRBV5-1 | ASSHPSGRRTGELF
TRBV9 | ASSVGRRGGSGAF
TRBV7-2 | ASSLGTGDTQY
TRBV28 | ASSLWGLAEETQY
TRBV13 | ASSLDPNRGWNTEAF
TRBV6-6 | ASRATALSNQPQH
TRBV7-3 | ASSLMEGRPQH
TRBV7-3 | ASSPGLAGVLGEQF
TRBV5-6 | ASSLAFSTDTQY
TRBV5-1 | ASSLPGLAGERTDTQY
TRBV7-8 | ASSLDDGTYEQY
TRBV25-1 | ASSDIGLGVRNTIY
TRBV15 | ATSSRTSGEQETQY
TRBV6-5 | ASSRGTGNQPQH
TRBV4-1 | ASSPEDSPRETQY
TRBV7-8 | ASSSTRLAGAYEQY
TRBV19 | ASSIMVNSYDTQY
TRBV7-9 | ASSSLGETQY
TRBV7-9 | ASSFFGGVVSDTQY
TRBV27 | ASSSPGQGEDTQY
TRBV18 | ASSRHKTEASNQPQH
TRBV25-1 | ASSEWGTQPQH
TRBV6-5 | ASSYGERYEQY
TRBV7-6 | ASSLSFYNEQF
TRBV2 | ASRPGQGIKGGQPQH
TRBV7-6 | ASRGVSESPHTYEQY
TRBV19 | ASSLEARRGEDTQY
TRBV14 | ASSQYDTEAF
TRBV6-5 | ASSSQGSDWGEQF
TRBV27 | ASSPRQGPYEQY
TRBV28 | ASSLGTAGEQF
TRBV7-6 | ASSPGWGQGGDEQF
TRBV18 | ASSRNPFGKPSNEQF
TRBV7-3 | ASSPGAALSGANVLT
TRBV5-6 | ASSLESGRRPSTDTQY
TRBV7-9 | ASSLVEAQPQH
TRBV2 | ATSNWELIYEQY
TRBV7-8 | ASSLVSGSSYEQY
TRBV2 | ASSDSSGMYGETQY
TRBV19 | ASSRETNTGELF
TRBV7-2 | ASSVGTGLFQY
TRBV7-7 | ASSSGQGDIQY
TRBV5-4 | ASSLLDLEQF
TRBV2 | ASTMGGLDYTGELF
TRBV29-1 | SVTPTGQLYEQY
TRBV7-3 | ASSLDAGWNTEAF
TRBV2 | ASRDVGQGNKQF
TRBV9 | ASSPFAGELF